Included here is one T cell receptor beta chain sequence, with context. The sample belongs to a study of blood T cell repertoires in COVID-19. Trimming at V came to 3 bases and at J to 4 bases, leaving 9 bases not matched to a gene. CDR3 length: 16 residues. Per germline, CDR1 MGHRA and CDR2 YSYEKL. TCRdb's table, derived via immunoSEQ multiplex PCR, lists solely in-frame clones and lacks some. Here the sample spans some 200,000 clones, under 95% being singletons. The chain is built from TRBV4-1 and TRBJ2-7; 10 bases match TRBD2. Material: peripheral blood. This TCR was recovered from a man in his thirties or forties with acute or convalescent COVID-19. CDR3 in amino acids: CASSQAVAGGKYEQYF. The CDR3 region has the DNA TGCGCCAGCAGCCAGGCCGTAGCGGGGGGAAAATACGAGCAGTACTTC.